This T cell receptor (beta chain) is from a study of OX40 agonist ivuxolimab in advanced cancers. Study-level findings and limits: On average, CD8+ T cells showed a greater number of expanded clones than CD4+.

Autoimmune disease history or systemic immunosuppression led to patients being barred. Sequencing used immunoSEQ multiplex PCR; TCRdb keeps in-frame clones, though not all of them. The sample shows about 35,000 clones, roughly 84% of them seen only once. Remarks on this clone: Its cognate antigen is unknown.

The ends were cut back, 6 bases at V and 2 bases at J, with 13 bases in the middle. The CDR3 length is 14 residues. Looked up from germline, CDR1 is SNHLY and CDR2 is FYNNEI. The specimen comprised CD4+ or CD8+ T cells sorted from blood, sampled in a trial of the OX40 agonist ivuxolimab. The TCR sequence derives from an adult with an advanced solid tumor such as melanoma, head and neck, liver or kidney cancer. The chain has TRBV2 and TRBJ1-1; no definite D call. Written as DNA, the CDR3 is TGTGCCAGCAGCCGCAACTTCCTAAACACTGAAGCTTTCTTT. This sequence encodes CASSRNFLNTEAFF. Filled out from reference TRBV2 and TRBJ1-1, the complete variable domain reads EPEVTQTPSHQVTQMGQEVILRCVPISNHLYFYWYRQILGQKVEFLVSFYNNEISEKSEIFDDQFSVERPDGSNFTLKIRSTKLEDSAMYFCASSRNFLNTEAFFGQGTRLTVV.